Shown below are 5 T cell receptor beta chains from a single sample sequenced in a study of tumor-infiltrating lymphocytes in primary liver carcinoma. A constant-region primer primed TCR beta cDNA synthesis from around 500 ng of total RNA. ARM-PCR, slightly modified, supplied the TCR beta libraries through three nested multiplex PCR rounds. PCR rounds one and two used TRBV1-TRBV30 forward primers with a C-beta reverse primer for 9 to 10 cycles each. TCRdb processed the multiplex PCR reads anew with MiXCR; each CDR3 protein has one entry. The sample holds 300,000 to 350,000 distinct CDR3 sequences, 65% seen once. They got blood RNA out of unsorted whole blood and also pulled out germline DNA. Sequenced: peripheral blood. Receptor source: a man aged 35 to 55 with primary liver carcinoma and hepatitis B virus infection.

As concerns this clonotype: One end of the junction is discordant with germline, which a read error may explain. The V and J genes are TRBV10-3 and TRBJ2-1; maybe TRBD1 (5 bases). The germline gives CDR1 ENHRY, CDR2 SYGVKD. The CDR3 runs to 14 residues. CDR3 coding DNA: TGTTCCATCAGTGAGTCGAACCAGGGCAATGAGCAGTTCTTC. It codes for CSISESNQGNEQFF.

Only a few counts were recorded for this clonotype. This chain links TRBV30 with TRBJ1-3, with D unresolved. CDR1 and CDR2 (germline): GTSNPN, SVGIG (reference sequence). Trimming left V 0 bases short and J 4 bases short, with 10 bases between. The CDR3 has 14 residues. This CDR3 is CAWSVSGTGNTIYF. CDR3 coding DNA: TGTGCCTGGAGTGTTTCGGGCACCGGAAACACCATATATTTT.

About this clonotype: A junction end diverges from the germline sequence, so it may reflect a read error. V gene TRBV11-2 combines with J gene TRBJ1-1, with D perhaps matching TRBD1 (6 bases). The germline V gene encodes CDR1 SGHAT and CDR2 FQNNGV. The CDR3 sequence is 15 residues long. This CDR3 reads CASSSGAGNGAEAFF. The CDR3 nucleotides are TGTGCCAGCAGCTCAGGGGCCGGCAACGGCGCTGAAGCGTTCTTT.

The rearrangement joins TRBV11-2 to TRBJ2-1; tentatively, D is TRBD1 (8 bases). The V gene lost 6 bases and the J gene lost 5 bases, with 26 bases spanning the gap. Germline lookup yields CDR1 SGHAT and CDR2 FQNNGV. The CDR3 length is 18 residues. The CDR3 nucleotides are TGTGCCAGCAGGCCTAGATGGGGGGGGCAGGGGGCAGACAATGAGCAGTTCTTC. Translation gives CASRPRWGGQGADNEQFF.

In this sample, this clonotype turned up many times. The chain couples TRBV7-9 to TRBJ2-3; the D is unclear. The CDR3 sequence is 12 residues long. Per the germline V gene, CDR1 is SEHNR and CDR2 is FQNEAQ (reference sequence). The V and J ends lost 8 bases and 0 bases respectively, with 6 bases between them. DNA of the CDR3: TGTGCCAGCTCACGGAGCACAGATACGCAGTATTTT. Its protein is CASSRSTDTQYF.